These 18 T cell receptor beta chains share one sample of origin, sequenced in a study of a mutant IDH1 vaccine in newly diagnosed glioma. No antigen has been identified for these receptors. Time point given: week 11, during vaccination. In every dose of vaccine, 300 ug of mutant IDH1 20-mer peptide was given alongside topical imiquimod. This table comes from immunoSEQ multiplex PCR, and its TCRdb copy is limited to in-frame clones, with some not included. The table shows 40,000 to 55,000 clones, with 91% occurring only once. The sample here was PBMCs, taken from a glioma patient whose treatment included an IDH1 peptide vaccine. The receptors shown here come from a man aged 50 to 59 with glioma.

The J gene is TRBJ1-2, the V gene TRBV29-1; no clear D gene. The length of the CDR3 is 13 residues. V was cut by 3 bases and J by 7 bases, with 15 bases left in between. The germline gives CDR1 SQVTM, CDR2 ANQGSEA. The CDR3 DNA follows: TGCAGCGTTGAGCCCGCCACCCGCCCTGGCTACACCTTC. This gives the protein CSVEPATRPGYTF.

This sequence joins TRBV6-1 and TRBJ1-4; the D is unclear. V lost 2 bases, J lost 9 bases, and 16 bases lay in between. Germline V gives CDR1 MNHNS, CDR2 SASEGT. CDR3 length: 15 residues. As DNA, the CDR3 is TGTGCCAGCAGTGAATCGGCCGTCCGGTCCCAAAAACTGTTTTTT. Amino acids: CASSESAVRSQKLFF.

This chain joins TRBV30 and TRBJ1-5; D is possibly TRBD1 (5 bases). Trimming left V 0 bases short and J 5 bases short, with 14 bases between. Germline V gives CDR1 GTSNPN, CDR2 SVGIG (reference sequence). The CDR3 contains 15 residues. CDR3 protein: CAWSVIGRVDQPQHF. CDR3 nucleotide sequence: TGTGCCTGGAGTGTAATTGGCAGGGTCGATCAGCCCCAGCATTTT. The full variable domain, its missing parts supplied by reference TRBV30 and TRBJ1-5, is SQTIHQWPATLVQPVGSPLSLECTVEGTSNPNLYWYRQAAGRGLQLLFYSVGIGQISSEVPQNLSASRPQDRQFILSSKKLLLSDSGFYLCAWSVIGRVDQPQHFGDGTRLSIL.

This clone was found a few times. J is TRBJ1-1 and V is TRBV2; 7 bases align to TRBD1. The CDR3 runs 16 residues. Germline V CDR1 and CDR2: SNHLY, FYNNEI. Trimming at V came to 1 base and at J to 8 bases, leaving 13 bases not matched to a gene. The CDR3 reads CASSEGGQRYRGEAFF. CDR3 bases: TGTGCCAGCAGTGAAGGGGGACAGAGATACAGAGGAGAAGCTTTCTTT.

V usage is TRBV9 and J usage is TRBJ1-2; 9 bases line up with TRBD1. CDR1 and CDR2 (germline): SGDLS, YYNGEE. This CDR3 has 16 residues. V gave up 4 bases and J gave up 4 bases; unmatched junction bases: 11. The CDR3 coding sequence is TGTGCCAGCAGCCCGGGACAGGGAACGGTGATCTATGGCTACACCTTC. It yields the protein CASSPGQGTVIYGYTF.

The chain employs TRBV27 and TRBJ2-3, with TRBD2 identical over 8 bases. Germline V gene data show CDR1 as MNHEY and CDR2 as SMNVEV (reference sequence). The CDR3 is 18 amino acids. V trimming: 7 bases; J trimming: 0 bases; junction bases outside the gene matches: 15. CDR3 sequence (DNA): TGTGCCAGCAACACAGGTGTCCCGGCTAGCGGGAGCACAGATACGCAGTATTTT. Its translation is CASNTGVPASGSTDTQYF.

The chain couples TRBV5-1 to TRBJ2-1, with a tentative D call TRBD2 (5 bases). Germline V gene sequence: CDR1 SGHRS, CDR2 YFSETQ. The germline V and J ends were trimmed by 0 bases and 4 bases, with 20 bases remaining between them. CDR3 length equals 18 residues. The CDR3 nucleotides read TGCGCCAGCAGCTTGGCAAACTATTTTAGCGTATCGTACAATGAGCAGTTCTTC. It encodes CASSLANYFSVSYNEQFF.

The chain links TRBV27 to TRBJ1-1; D is perhaps TRBD1 (6 bases). The germline V gene encodes CDR1 MNHEY and CDR2 SMNVEV (reference sequence). This CDR3 spans 23 amino acids. The germline V and J ends were trimmed by 1 base and 1 base, with 34 bases remaining between them. For the CDR3, the DNA is TGTGCCAGCAGTTTATGGGCGGGGGGACGGAGTGGGGGGGCGCATGGTGGGAACACTGAAGCTTTCTTT. Protein: CASSLWAGGRSGGAHGGNTEAFF.

This clone was observed a handful of times. The rearrangement links TRBV18 to TRBJ2-3; no firm D call. This CDR3 is built from 17 residues. Germline-derived CDR1 and CDR2 are KGHSH and LQKENI. Trimming shortened V by 1 base and J by 1 base, and 15 bases separated the two germline ends. CDR3 sequence: CASSPRVRIEGTDTQYF. The DNA of the CDR3 is TGTGCCAGCTCACCACGGGTTAGGATTGAGGGCACAGATACGCAGTATTTT. The full variable domain, in which reference TRBV18 and TRBJ2-3 provide the parts outside the CDR3, is NAGVMQNPRHLVRRRGQEARLRCSPMKGHSHVYWYRQLPEEGLKFMVYLQKENIIDESGMPKERFSAEFPKEGPSILRIQQVVRGDSAAYFCASSPRVRIEGTDTQYFGPGTRLTVL.

V gene TRBV7-2 combines with J gene TRBJ2-5; D gene uncertain. CDR1 and CDR2 from the germline V gene are SGHTA and FQGNSA. The CDR3 has 14 residues. V shed 5 bases and J shed 2 bases, with 12 bases lying between them. The CDR3 DNA reads TGTGCCAGCAGCACCCCCAACCGGCAAGAGACCCAGTACTTC. It specifies CASSTPNRQETQYF.

This chain links TRBV7-8 with TRBJ1-1; tentative D call: TRBD1 (5 bases). This CDR3 contains 13 residues. V was pared by 5 bases and J by 4 bases, with 11 bases between. Per the germline V gene, CDR1 is SGHVS and CDR2 is FQNEAQ. CDR3 sequence: CASSPQRGTEAFF. CDR3 DNA: TGTGCCAGCAGCCCCCAAAGGGGCACTGAAGCTTTCTTT.

A single count supports this clone. The chain has TRBV10-3 and TRBJ1-1; the D gene is possibly TRBD1 (6 bases). Germline-derived CDR1 and CDR2 are ENHRY and SYGVKD. CDR3 length: 17 residues. V gave up 0 bases and J gave up 0 bases, with 14 bases separating them. The CDR3 region has the DNA TGTGCCATCAGTGAGTCGAGGGGGGCAACGATGAACACTGAAGCTTTCTTT. Translating gives CAISESRGATMNTEAFF.

The chain has TRBV7-6 and TRBJ1-2; D gene ambiguous. Germline V gene data show CDR1 as SGHVS and CDR2 as FNYEAQ. This CDR3 region has 15 residues. Trimming pared 5 bases from V and 4 bases from J, leaving 17 bases between. The CDR3 reads CASSPTHGASYGYTF. CDR3 nucleotide sequence: TGTGCCAGCAGCCCGACACACGGCGCGTCCTATGGCTACACCTTC.

This clone was observed a handful of times. The chain links TRBV6-4 to TRBJ2-6; D may be TRBD1 (6 bases). Germline CDR1 reads MRHNA; CDR2 reads SNTAGT. The length of the CDR3 is 16 residues. The V gene lost 0 bases and the J gene lost 0 bases, with 6 bases spanning the gap. As DNA, the CDR3 is TGTGCCAGCAGTGACTCAGGGGGCTCTGGGGCCAACGTCCTGACTTTC. Translation: CASSDSGGSGANVLTF.

This rearrangement joins TRBV4-1 to TRBJ2-5; D possibly corresponds to TRBD2 (5 bases). The CDR3 runs to 14 residues. From germline, CDR1 is MGHRA and CDR2 YSYEKL. The V gene lost 4 bases and the J gene lost 7 bases, with 16 bases spanning the gap. The CDR3 sequence is CASSPRNSAGTQYF. The DNA for the CDR3 is TGCGCCAGCAGCCCTCGAAACAGCGCGGGGACCCAGTACTTC.

The rearrangement joins TRBV5-1 to TRBJ2-5, with D possibly matching TRBD2 (5 bases). V was cut by 6 bases and J by 2 bases, with 11 bases left in between. Germline V lookup: CDR1 SGHRS, CDR2 YFSETQ. This CDR3 comprises 13 residues. The CDR3 loop is CASTRGQQETQYF. The CDR3 bases are TGCGCCAGCACCAGAGGGCAGCAAGAGACCCAGTACTTC. Variable domain in full (rest from reference TRBV5-1 and TRBJ2-5): KAGVTQTPRYLIKTRGQQVTLSCSPISGHRSVSWYQQTPGQGLQFLFEYFSETQRNKGNFPGRFSGRQFSNSRSEMNVSTLELGDSALYLCASTRGQQETQYFGPGTRLLVL.

The count of this clone is one. The V call is TRBV7-3, the J call TRBJ2-2; maybe TRBD2 (7 bases). V was clipped by 5 bases and J by 0 bases, with 19 bases between them. This CDR3 has 18 amino acids. Germline V gives CDR1 SGHTA, CDR2 FQGTGA. Written as DNA, the CDR3 is TGTGCCAGCAGCCCGTACGGCGGGGGCTCCACGAACACCGGGGAGCTGTTTTTT. Its translation: CASSPYGGGSTNTGELFF.

The V gene is TRBV30, the J gene TRBJ1-5; D remains unclear. CDR3 length: 13 residues. V was shortened by 5 bases and J by 1 base, with 9 bases between the two germline ends. The germline gives CDR1 GTSNPN, CDR2 SVGIG (reference sequence). DNA of the CDR3: TGTGCCTGGGGCCGTGGGAGCAATCAGCCCCAGCATTTT. It is translated as CAWGRGSNQPQHF. Full variable domain (outside the CDR3, taken from reference TRBV30 and TRBJ1-5): SQTIHQWPATLVQPVGSPLSLECTVEGTSNPNLYWYRQAAGRGLQLLFYSVGIGQISSEVPQNLSASRPQDRQFILSSKKLLLSDSGFYLCAWGRGSNQPQHFGDGTRLSIL.